The 10 T cell receptor beta chains given below trace back to one sample, sequenced in a study of CD8 T cells in ankylosing spondylitis. TCRdb fed the 5' RACE reads into MiXCR, producing one record per CDR3 protein. The table includes under 170,000 distinct CDR3 sequences, approximately 48% detected once. Sequenced input: synovial fluid, either unsorted or a sorted T cell fraction (not recorded which). These receptors originate from a male donor with ankylosing spondylitis.

The chain combines TRBV10-3 with TRBJ2-3; possibly TRBD2 for D (6 bases). Germline CDR1 and CDR2: ENHRY and SYGVKD. With 0 bases removed from V and 1 base from J, the gap between germline ends came to 8 bases. The CDR3 sequence is 15 residues long. CDR3 amino acids: CAISESEGGTDTQYF. CDR3 DNA: TGTGCCATCAGTGAGTCGGAGGGAGGCACAGATACGCAGTATTTT.

The chain links TRBV4-2 to TRBJ2-7, with TRBD1 as a possible D gene (6 bases). The CDR3 has 14 amino acids. Germline values: CDR1 LGHNA, CDR2 YNFKEQ. V was pared by 1 base and J by 3 bases, with 10 bases between. The CDR3 is CASSQAQGSYEQYF. CDR3 in DNA: TGTGCCAGCAGCCAAGCACAGGGTAGCTACGAGCAGTACTTC.

This rearrangement joins TRBV20-1 to TRBJ1-2, with D unresolved. This CDR3 region has 15 residues. Germline loops: CDR1 DFQATT, CDR2 SNEGSKA (reference sequence). V lost 0 bases and J lost 4, with 15 bases in between. Here the CDR3 reads CSAREKLVDLYGYTF. The CDR3 DNA is TGCAGTGCTAGAGAAAAGTTGGTGGACCTCTATGGCTACACCTTC.

V and J are TRBV28 and TRBJ2-3, with 7 bases matching TRBD2. There are 15 residues in the CDR3. J gave up 2 bases and V 3 bases, and 5 bases lay outside the gene matches. Germline CDR1 reads MDHEN; CDR2 reads SYDVKM. The CDR3, as DNA: TGTGCCAGCAGTTTTCTAGCGGAACTCACAGATACGCAGTATTTT. Translated: CASSFLAELTDTQYF.

This clonotype occurred many times. The chain couples TRBV28 to TRBJ2-5; either TRBD1 or TRBD2 may supply D (5 bases each). The V and J ends lost 3 bases and 5 bases respectively, with 13 bases between them. In germline, CDR1 is MDHEN, CDR2 SYDVKM. CDR3 size: 14 residues. The CDR3 DNA sequence: TGTGCCAGCAGTTTGGGGGAAGTGAGGGAGACCCAGTACTTC. Encoded protein: CASSLGEVRETQYF. Filled out from reference TRBV28 and TRBJ2-5, the complete variable domain reads DVKVTQSSRYLVKRTGEKVFLECVQDMDHENMFWYRQDPGLGLRLIYFSYDVKMKEKGDIPEGYSVSREKKERFSLILESASTNQTSMYLCASSLGEVRETQYFGPGTRLLVL.

This chain connects TRBV28 to TRBJ2-1, with D perhaps TRBD2 (5 bases). CDR1 MDHEN and CDR2 SYDVKM come from the germline V gene. V was trimmed by 6 bases and J by 7 bases, leaving 10 bases between them. The CDR3 sequence is 12 residues long. Written as DNA, the CDR3 is TGTGCCAGCAGCCCAACTAGAAATGAGCAGTTCTTC. It encodes CASSPTRNEQFF.

This clonotype turned up a few times. CDR3 sequence reads: CASSIEWWRQRNGYTF. Written as DNA, the CDR3 is TGTGCCAGCAGTATTGAGTGGTGGAGGCAGCGGAATGGCTACACCTTC. The rearrangement links TRBV12-3 or TRBV12-4 to TRBJ1-2, with D hard to call. This CDR3 spans 16 amino acids. Deletions cut 5 bases from V and 6 bases from J, with 22 bases between.

Remarks on this clonotype: The junction departs from germline at one end; a sequencing error may be responsible. The chain carries TRBV4-1 and TRBJ2-7; 7 nucleotides agree with TRBD1. This CDR3 is built from 14 residues. CDR1 MGHRA and CDR2 YSYEKL come from the germline V gene. CDR3 DNA: TGCGCCAGCAGCCAGAGGGGGACAGAAGCCCCAATAGTCTTC. Its protein is CASSQRGTEAPIVF.

The V and J genes are TRBV14 and TRBJ2-2; 10 bases match TRBD1. V gave up 4 bases and J gave up 6 bases; unmatched junction bases: 14. The germline V gene encodes CDR1 SGHDN and CDR2 FVKESK. This CDR3 is built from 18 residues. The CDR3 reads CASSRFGSGQGLSGELFF. DNA for the CDR3: TGTGCCAGCAGCCGATTCGGCTCGGGACAGGGGTTATCCGGGGAGCTGTTTTTT.

The rearrangement links TRBV10-3 to TRBJ2-3; TRBD1 is a possible D gene (5 bases). The CDR3 length is 14 residues. Germline V gives CDR1 ENHRY, CDR2 SYGVKD. Trimming took 2 bases from V and 6 from J, leaving 12 bases between them. The DNA of the CDR3 is TGTGCCATCAGTGAGAGGCGCAGGGTCGATACGCAGTATTTT. This sequence encodes CAISERRRVDTQYF.